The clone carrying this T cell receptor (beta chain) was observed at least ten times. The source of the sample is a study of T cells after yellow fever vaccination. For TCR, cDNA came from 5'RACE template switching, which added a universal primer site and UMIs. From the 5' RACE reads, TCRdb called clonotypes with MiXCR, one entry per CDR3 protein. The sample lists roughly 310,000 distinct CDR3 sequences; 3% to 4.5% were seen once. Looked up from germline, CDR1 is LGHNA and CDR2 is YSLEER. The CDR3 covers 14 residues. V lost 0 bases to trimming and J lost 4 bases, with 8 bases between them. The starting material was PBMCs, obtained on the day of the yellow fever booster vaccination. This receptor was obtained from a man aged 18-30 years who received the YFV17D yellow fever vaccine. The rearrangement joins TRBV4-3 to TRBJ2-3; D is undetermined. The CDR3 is CASSQETWADTQYF. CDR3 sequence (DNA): TGCGCCAGCAGCCAAGAAACCTGGGCAGATACGCAGTATTTT.